The 10 T cell receptor beta chains below all came from one sample that was sequenced in a study of blood T cell repertoires in COVID-19 (dated by TCRdb to 2020 to 2021). Preparation of the library involved the immunoSEQ multiplex PCR assay. The clones in this table, taken by TCRdb from immuneACCESS, are in-frame only. Not every clone is retained; where verified, under half of the shortfall comes from an unresolved V gene, and the cause of the rest is unknown. The sample data list some 530,000 clones, and roughly 88% of these were observed just once. The ten largest make up 3.2% of the sample. The sample taken for sequencing was peripheral blood. The receptor source for this set is a human donor in a cohort sampled during active COVID-19.

Written as DNA, the CDR3 is TGTGCCAGCAGCGTAGCTCAGTTCACCGGGGAGCTGTTTTTT. Amino acid sequence: CASSVAQFTGELFF. This chain connects TRBV9 to TRBJ2-2; no clear D. The CDR3 length is 14 residues. CDR1 is SGDLS, CDR2 YYNGEE, per germline. The germline V and J ends were trimmed by 0 bases and 4 bases, with 7 bases remaining between them.

This clone appeared once. The CDR3 sequence is CASSPPPGLEQYF. CDR3 in DNA: TGTGCCAGCAGCCCGCCTCCAGGGCTCGAGCAGTACTTC. The J gene is TRBJ2-7, the V gene TRBV7-9, with D possibly matching TRBD1 (5 bases). Trimming took off 5 bases at V and 6 bases at J, with 14 bases between the two ends. Germline CDR1 SEHNR, CDR2 FQNEAQ (reference sequence). The CDR3 is made up of 13 amino acids.

The rearrangement uses TRBV7-9 and TRBJ2-3, with D possibly TRBD2 on 6 matching bases. The CDR3 consists of 15 residues. In germline, CDR1 is SEHNR, CDR2 FQNEAQ (reference sequence). V was cut by 5 bases and J by 7 bases, with 19 bases left in between. The CDR3, as DNA: TGTGCCAGCAGCCTCCCTCGCGGGAATGGAAATACGCAGTATTTT. This translates into CASSLPRGNGNTQYF.

The CDR3 DNA reads as TGTGCCAGCTCACCAGGCAGGGGTGGTCAGCCCCAGCATTTT. It translates to CASSPGRGGQPQHF. The chain uses TRBV18 and TRBJ1-5; a possible D gene is TRBD1 (6 bases). V dropped 2 bases and J dropped 6 bases, with 11 bases sitting between them. The CDR3 is 14 amino acids. Germline V lookup: CDR1 KGHSH, CDR2 LQKENI.

The genes are TRBV14 and TRBJ1-1; D is uncertain. Germline V gene sequence: CDR1 SGHDN, CDR2 FVKESK. The V and J ends lost 2 bases and 0 bases respectively, with 16 bases between them. This CDR3 is built from 17 residues. The CDR3 nucleotides are TGTGCCAGCAGCCAACCCCCCGCGGCGTTAATGAACACTGAAGCTTTCTTT. Protein: CASSQPPAALMNTEAFF.

The V gene is TRBV5-1, the J gene TRBJ2-5; 10 positions agree with TRBD1. Per the germline V gene, CDR1 is SGHRS and CDR2 is YFSETQ. The CDR3 length is 15 residues. With V trimmed by 4 bases and J by 5 bases, 8 bases remained unmatched. The CDR3 sequence: CASSATGTGAETQYF. DNA of the CDR3: TGCGCCAGCAGCGCAACCGGGACAGGGGCTGAGACCCAGTACTTC.

The chain recombines TRBV19 with TRBJ2-2, with 13 nucleotides matching TRBD2. The CDR3 sequence is 15 residues long. With V trimmed by 5 bases and J by 8 bases, 5 bases remained unmatched. The germline V gene encodes CDR1 LNHDA and CDR2 SQIVND (reference sequence). The CDR3 nucleotides read TGTGCCAGTAGTCTCCGACTAGCGGGAGGTGGGGAGCTGTTTTTT. Amino acid sequence: CASSLRLAGGGELFF.

The count of this clone is one. This sample includes further DNA sequences coding for the same CDR3. The chain employs TRBV10-3 and TRBJ1-1; maybe TRBD1 (5 bases). Between the trimmed V and J ends, which lost 6 bases and 3 bases, there was a span of 5 bases. Germline V CDR1 and CDR2: ENHRY, SYGVKD. This CDR3 is built from 11 residues. The CDR3 sequence: CAIRGDTEAFF. CDR3 DNA sequence: TGTGCCATCAGAGGGGACACTGAAGCTTTCTTT.

V is TRBV7-2 and J is TRBJ1-5, with a weak D call TRBD1 (5 bases). The germline CDR1 and CDR2 sequences are SGHTA and FQGNSA. Trimming took 1 base from V and 3 from J, leaving 10 bases between them. CDR3 length: 15 amino acids. CDR3 amino acids: CASSLGSGYNQPQHF. The CDR3 DNA follows: TGTGCCAGCAGCTTAGGATCAGGGTACAATCAGCCCCAGCATTTT.

J is TRBJ1-6 and V is TRBV27; D may be TRBD1 (5 bases). CDR3 size: 18 residues. CDR1 and CDR2 from the germline V gene are MNHEY and SMNVEV (reference sequence). With 3 bases removed from V and 7 bases from J, the gap between germline ends came to 22 bases. CDR3 coding DNA: TGTGCCAGCAGTTTCCAGTTGGGGCAGGGCAGTCCCAATTCACCCCTCCACTTT. This sequence encodes CASSFQLGQGSPNSPLHF.